One and the same sample provided the 2 T cell receptor beta chains below, sequenced in a study of shared clonotypes between healthy human individuals. The repertoire was sequenced with immunoSEQ multiplex PCR; TCRdb's copy has only in-frame clones and lacks some. Here the sample spans around 510,000 clones, about 96% being singletons. The source material was naive CD4+ T cells sorted from blood. Noted subset: CD45RA+ positively selected. The receptors derive from a woman in her 30s in good health.

The chain couples TRBV7-8 to TRBJ1-5; D might be TRBD1 (6 bases). The germline V gene has CDR1 SGHVS and CDR2 FQNEAQ. This CDR3 comprises 14 residues. V was cut by 5 bases and J by 5 bases, with 13 bases left in between. Here the CDR3 reads CASSPGTSYQPQHF. CDR3 DNA sequence: TGTGCCAGCAGCCCGGGGACATCATATCAGCCCCAGCATTTT.

The chain is built from TRBV10-3 and TRBJ2-7, with 8 bases aligning to TRBD1. V trimming: 10 bases; J trimming: 6 bases; junction bases outside the gene matches: 5. Germline V gives CDR1 ENHRY, CDR2 SYGVKD. The CDR3 consists of 11 residues. Here the CDR3 DNA reads TGTGCCACCCAGGGGGCGAGCGAGCAGTACTTC. This codes for CATQGASEQYF.